This TCR beta chain was documented in a study of graft-versus-host responses after intestinal transplantation. The wider study: All recipients were given anti-thymocyte globulin induction, and tacrolimus and steroids were then administered for roughly 3 years.

Germline CDR1 reads SQVTM; CDR2 reads ANQGSEA. Trimming at V came to 6 bases and at J to 5 bases, leaving 2 bases not matched to a gene. The CDR3 has 14 amino acids. The study's findings and limits: Present in recipient marrow, GvH clones included some that appeared first in ileum or blood. When patients had graft-donor T cell macrochimerism, their allografts held high graft-versus-host to host-versus-graft clonal ratios. Circulating GvH clones peaking coincided with falling HvG clones soon after transplant.

The repertoire was sequenced with immunoSEQ multiplex PCR; TCRdb's copy has only in-frame clones and lacks some. The sample includes 12,000 or so clones, about three quarters of them seen just once. As to this clone: Its antigen is currently unknown.

This chain links TRBV29-1 with TRBJ2-4; 15 bases align to TRBD2. This receptor was taken from a human patient who received an intestinal transplant, so some T cells may come from the graft donor. The sequencing used PBMCs, collected 494 days after intestinal transplant. The CDR3 sequence is CSVGLAGGENIQYF. The CDR3, as DNA: TGCAGCGTAGGACTAGCGGGAGGGGAAAACATTCAGTACTTC.